This T cell receptor (beta chain) comes out of a study of cytomegalovirus exposure and HLA in healthy donors. This clone occurred once. Here immunoSEQ multiplex PCR was the method, and the copy in TCRdb shows in-frame clones only, minus some. The profile shows 200,000 or so clones, under 95% of them singletons. Per germline, CDR1 GTSNPN and CDR2 SVGIG (reference sequence). V was clipped by 5 bases and J by 5 bases, with 16 bases between them. This CDR3 comprises 15 residues. This rearrangement joins TRBV30 to TRBJ1-6; D may be TRBD1 (5 bases). Sequencing was carried out using PBMCs. The sequence was collected from a young woman in good health and CMV-seronegative. CDR3 DNA: TGTGCCTGGGCCGGGGGTGGAGTTAATAATTCACCCCTCCACTTT. Protein: CAWAGGGVNNSPLHF.